This is a list of T cell receptor beta chains from one sample in a study of T-cell reconstitution after alpha-beta-depleted transplantation in children. TCRdb itself ran the PCR reads through MiXCR, one entry per CDR3 protein. This sample has some 550,000 distinct CDR3 sequences; around 19% occur once, and the top ten carry 3% to 4%. Source: PBMCs from the stem cell graft donor, taken from the stem cell graft. Source of these receptors: a human donor who donated a stem cell graft to a child with acute lymphoblastic leukemia. CDR3s include the opening cysteine and the closing phenylalanine or tryptophan. A D gene is named only where the DNA matches it firmly. Clone sizes are given selectively: once, few, many, or a class where the clone is expanded.

V,J,D,length,size,CDR3,DNA
TRBV7-9,TRBJ1-5,.,14,few,CASSLSTVDQPQHF,TGTGCCAGCAGCTTATCAACAGTCGATCAGCCCCAGCATTTT
TRBV12-3/TRBV12-4,TRBJ1-1,.,13,.,CASSFRGPTEAFF,TGTGCCAGCAGTTTCCGGGGCCCGACTGAAGCTTTCTTT
TRBV7-8,TRBJ1-5,.,14,many,CASSFLPSNQPQHF,TGTGCCAGCAGCTTCCTCCCCAGCAATCAGCCCCAGCATTTT
TRBV5-1,TRBJ2-7,TRBD1,17,few,CASSLDIFGTGPYEQYF,TGCGCCAGCAGCTTGGATATTTTCGGGACAGGGCCCTACGAGCAGTACTTC
TRBV5-1,TRBJ2-1,.,14,few,CASARSGDYNEQFF,TGCGCCAGCGCCCGGTCCGGGGATTACAATGAGCAGTTCTTC
TRBV7-6,TRBJ1-5,TRBD1,14,few,CASSLQGARQPQHF,TGTGCCAGCAGCTTACAGGGGGCAAGGCAGCCCCAGCATTTT
TRBV6-1,TRBJ1-5,.,17,.,CASSEAPGPSFNQPQHF,TGTGCCAGCAGTGAAGCACCAGGGCCGAGTTTCAATCAGCCCCAGCATTTT
TRBV20-1,TRBJ1-1,.,14,few,CSATGGQGHTEAFF,TGCAGTGCCACCGGGGGCCAGGGGCACACTGAAGCTTTCTTT
TRBV7-8,TRBJ2-5,TRBD2,15,many,CASSQSGRARETQYF,TGTGCCAGCAGTCAGAGCGGGAGGGCCCGAGAGACCCAGTACTTC
TRBV2,TRBJ2-1,.,16,.,CASRGVAESSYNEQFF,TGTGCCAGCAGGGGGGTTGCGGAGTCCTCCTACAATGAGCAGTTCTTC
TRBV7-6,TRBJ2-1,.,19,few,CASSPRRGLEGLQYNQQFF,TGTGCCAGCAGCCCGAGACGGGGGCTAGAGGGACTACAGTACAATCAGCAGTTCTTC
TRBV7-8,TRBJ1-2,.,14,few,CASSHPFTNYGYTF,TGTGCCAGCAGCCACCCCTTCACTAACTATGGCTACACCTTC
TRBV9,TRBJ2-2,TRBD2,17,.,CVSGETSGTLNTGELFF,TGTGTCAGCGGCGAGACTAGCGGGACCCTGAACACCGGGGAGCTGTTTTTT
TRBV5-6,TRBJ2-1,TRBD2,16,few,CASSLAGRPEYNEQFF,TGTGCCAGCAGTCTAGCGGGCCGACCTGAATACAATGAGCAGTTCTTC
TRBV12-3/TRBV12-4,TRBJ2-3,.,11,.,CASSLMGLQYF,TGTGCCAGCAGTTTAATGGGCTTGCAGTATTTT
TRBV7-9,TRBJ1-2,.,14,.,CASSPLWGNYGYTF,TGTGCCAGCAGCCCCCTTTGGGGTAACTATGGCTACACCTTC
TRBV5-1,TRBJ2-1,.,14,.,CASSWWPGNNEQFF,TGCGCCAGCAGCTGGTGGCCAGGGAACAATGAGCAGTTCTTC
TRBV7-9,TRBJ2-7,.,15,.,CASSLGGSPPYEQYF,TGTGCCAGCAGCTTAGGGGGCTCACCACCCTACGAGCAGTACTTC
TRBV7-2,TRBJ2-3,.,14,.,CASSFTQATDTQYF,TGTGCCAGCAGCTTTACCCAGGCCACAGATACGCAGTATTTT
TRBV5-1,TRBJ2-3,.,15,.,CASSLEPLGTDTQYF,TGCGCCAGCAGCTTAGAACCCCTCGGCACAGATACGCAGTATTTT
TRBV6-2/TRBV6-3,TRBJ2-3,TRBD2,21,.,CASKPLQTSGVFFYQTDTQYF,TGTGCCAGTAAGCCCCTCCAGACTAGCGGAGTTTTTTTCTACCAGACGGATACGCAGTATTTT
TRBV5-6,TRBJ1-2,.,13,once,CASSSVPAYGYTF,TGTGCCAGCAGCTCTGTACCGGCCTATGGCTACACCTTC
TRBV12-3/TRBV12-4,TRBJ2-3,.,15,few,CASSWTLSSTDTQYF,TGTGCCAGCAGTTGGACTCTATCTAGCACAGATACGCAGTATTTT
TRBV18,TRBJ2-1,TRBD2,17,few,CASSHDAGTSIYNEQFF,TGTGCCAGCTCACACGACGCCGGGACTAGCATCTACAATGAGCAGTTCTTC
TRBV4-2,TRBJ2-3,TRBD2,17,.,CASSQDPSGEYTDTQYF,TGTGCCAGCAGCCAGGACCCTAGCGGGGAGTACACAGATACGCAGTATTTT
TRBV6-5,TRBJ1-2,.,16,.,CASSYTNTGQPYGYTF,TGTGCCAGCAGTTACACCAATACGGGACAACCATATGGCTACACCTTC
TRBV3-1,TRBJ2-1,.,14,.,CASSQVGGYNEQFF,TGTGCCAGCAGCCAAGTGGGGGGTTACAATGAGCAGTTCTTC
TRBV29-1,TRBJ2-3,.,14,.,CSVELVPYTDTQYF,TGCAGCGTTGAACTGGTCCCATACACAGATACGCAGTATTTT
TRBV10-1,TRBJ2-5,.,11,.,CASSGMGGQYF,TGCGCCAGCAGTGGAATGGGGGGCCAGTACTTC
TRBV3-1,TRBJ2-7,TRBD1,14,.,CASSQGTGYHEQYF,TGTGCCAGCAGCCAAGGGACAGGTTACCACGAGCAGTACTTC
TRBV5-1,TRBJ2-1,.,13,few,CASRLWGISEQFF,TGCGCCAGCAGGCTTTGGGGGATAAGTGAGCAGTTCTTC
TRBV11-2,TRBJ2-2,TRBD1,20,few,CASSSTGVERIGSTAGELFF,TGTGCCAGCAGCTCGACAGGGGTGGAACGGATCGGGAGTACCGCCGGGGAGCTGTTTTTT
TRBV10-3,TRBJ2-3,.,12,many,CAISESTDTQYF,TGTGCCATCAGTGAGTCCACAGATACGCAGTATTTT
TRBV7-8,TRBJ2-1,TRBD1,16,many,CASSARTGGAYNEQFF,TGTGCCAGCAGCGCCCGGACAGGGGGTGCCTACAATGAGCAGTTCTTC
TRBV7-2,TRBJ1-2,TRBD1,14,.,CASSYDRGLMSYTF,TGTGCCAGCAGCTATGACAGGGGGCTTATGAGCTACACCTTC
TRBV12-3/TRBV12-4,TRBJ2-3,.,15,.,CASILGDRLLDTQYF,.
TRBV29-1,TRBJ2-7,.,13,few,CSAEGRHTYEQYF,TGCAGCGCTGAGGGTAGACATACCTACGAGCAGTACTTC
TRBV20-1,TRBJ2-1,.,18,few,CSALVEISPMTVYNEQFF,TGCAGTGCGCTCGTCGAGATATCACCCATGACTGTCTACAATGAGCAGTTCTTC
TRBV5-1,TRBJ2-7,TRBD2,14,.,CASSLSGNTYEQYF,TGCGCCAGCAGCTTAAGCGGGAATACCTACGAGCAGTACTTC
TRBV12-3/TRBV12-4,TRBJ1-3,.,13,few,CASSFQIGNTIYF,TGTGCCAGCAGTTTTCAAATTGGAAACACCATATATTTT
TRBV12-3/TRBV12-4,TRBJ1-1,.,18,.,CASSFGRALSTENTEAFF,TGTGCCAGCAGTTTCGGGCGCGCACTCAGCACCGAGAACACTGAAGCTTTCTTT
TRBV20-1,TRBJ2-5,TRBD2,15,.,CSAVPIAGGQETQYF,TGCAGTGCTGTCCCTATAGCGGGAGGCCAAGAGACCCAGTACTTC
TRBV29-1,TRBJ1-3,.,12,.,CSVAQGMNTIYF,TGCAGCGTTGCTCAGGGGATGAACACCATATATTTT
TRBV5-1,TRBJ2-1,.,14,.,CASSLERPDNEQFF,TGCGCCAGCAGCCTAGAACGCCCGGACAATGAGCAGTTCTTC
TRBV4-1,TRBJ2-7,TRBD1,15,.,CASSQVLRGQDEQYF,TGCGCCAGCAGCCAAGTCCTGAGGGGGCAGGACGAGCAGTACTTC
TRBV5-1,TRBJ1-4,.,15,.,CASSLTGLPNEKLFF,TGCGCCAGCAGCTTAACAGGGTTACCTAATGAAAAACTGTTTTTT
TRBV5-1,TRBJ1-3,.,15,few,CASSLEGLPGNTIYF,TGCGCCAGCAGCTTGGAAGGGCTACCTGGAAACACCATATATTTT
TRBV20-1,TRBJ2-1,TRBD2,14,many,CSASSGRDYNEQFF,TGCAGTGCCAGTAGCGGGAGGGATTACAATGAGCAGTTCTTC
TRBV25-1,TRBJ2-1,.,18,.,CASSRERRDRWADNEQFF,TGTGCCAGCAGTAGAGAGAGGCGGGATAGATGGGCCGATAATGAGCAGTTCTTC
TRBV10-1,TRBJ2-3,.,21,.,CASSEPYSRDKQIASTDTQYF,TGCGCCAGCAGTGAGCCCTATTCTCGGGACAAGCAAATTGCCTCCACAGATACGCAGTATTTT
TRBV25-1,TRBJ2-7,TRBD1,13,few,CASSLQGSHEQYF,TGTGCCAGCAGTTTACAGGGGTCCCACGAGCAGTACTTC
TRBV18,TRBJ2-2,TRBD2,16,.,CASSPTSGSGTGELFF,TGTGCCAGCTCACCAACTAGCGGGAGCGGCACCGGGGAGCTGTTTTTT
TRBV27,TRBJ1-1,.,15,.,CASSTSDRGPFEAFF,.
TRBV4-2,TRBJ2-3,.,14,.,CASSQTRFTDTQYF,TGTGCCAGCAGCCAAACTCGATTCACAGATACGCAGTATTTT